This TCR beta chain emerged from a study of CDR3 diversity in severe acne. One entry per CDR3 protein, called by TCRdb with MiXCR from the PCR reads. The sample lists approximately 84,000 distinct CDR3 sequences; 45% to 65% were seen once. The CDR3 has 16 residues. The J segment lost 7 bases and the V segment lost 6 bases, leaving 13 bases of the junction unmatched. CDR1 is DFQATT, CDR2 SNEGSKA, per germline (reference sequence). The specimen sequenced was blood. The clonotype comes from a male donor in good health, without acne. The chain uses TRBV20-1 and TRBJ1-5; 12 nucleotides align to TRBD1. CDR3 sequence: CSARPGTGGARQPQHF. The CDR3 DNA sequence: TGCAGTGCCCGACCGGGGACAGGGGGCGCAAGGCAGCCCCAGCATTTT.